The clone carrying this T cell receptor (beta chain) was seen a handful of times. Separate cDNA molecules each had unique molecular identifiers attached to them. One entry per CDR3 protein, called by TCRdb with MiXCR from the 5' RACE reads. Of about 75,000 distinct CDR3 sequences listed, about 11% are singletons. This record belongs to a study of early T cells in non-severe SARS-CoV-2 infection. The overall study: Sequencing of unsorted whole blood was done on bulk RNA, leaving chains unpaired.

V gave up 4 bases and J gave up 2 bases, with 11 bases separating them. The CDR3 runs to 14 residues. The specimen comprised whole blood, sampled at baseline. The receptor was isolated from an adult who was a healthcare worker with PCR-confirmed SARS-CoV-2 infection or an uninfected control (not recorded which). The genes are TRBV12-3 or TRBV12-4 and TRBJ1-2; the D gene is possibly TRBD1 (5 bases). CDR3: CASSSSGTNYGYTF. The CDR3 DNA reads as TGTGCCAGCAGTTCCTCCGGGACCAACTATGGCTACACCTTC.